Below, 29 T cell receptor beta chains from the same sample are listed, as sequenced in a study of shared clonotypes between healthy human individuals. This table comes from immunoSEQ multiplex PCR, and its TCRdb copy is limited to in-frame clones, with some not included. The table shows millions of clones, with 85% to 95% occurring only once. Sequencing was done on a sample of naive CD4+ T cells sorted from blood. Subset reported: CD45RA+ positively selected. The receptors derive from a man younger than 35 in good health.

The genes are TRBV5-1 and TRBJ2-1; 8 bases map to TRBD2. The ends lost 5 bases at V and 6 bases at J; junction bases unmatched: 7. The germline gives CDR1 SGHRS, CDR2 YFSETQ. This CDR3 region has 14 residues. The CDR3 DNA reads as TGCGCCAGCAGTCGTCCCGGGACTAGCAATGAGCAGTTCTTC. Protein sequence: CASSRPGTSNEQFF.

This rearrangement joins TRBV28 to TRBJ1-3, with D hard to call. Looked up from germline, CDR1 is MDHEN and CDR2 is SYDVKM. V dropped 6 bases and J dropped 11 bases, with 14 bases sitting between them. This CDR3 comprises 12 residues. The CDR3 spells CASSSSFEAIYF. The CDR3 nucleotides read TGTGCCAGCAGCTCATCTTTCGAGGCCATATATTTT.

A note on this clone: Distinct nucleotide sequences in the sample also encode this CDR3. V is TRBV5-1 and J is TRBJ2-3; D perhaps matches TRBD1 (5 bases). The CDR3 spans 15 residues. Germline CDR1 SGHRS, CDR2 YFSETQ. The ends were cut back, 5 bases at V and 1 base at J, with 14 bases in the middle. The CDR3: CASSLDQGRTDTQYF. For the CDR3, the DNA is TGCGCCAGCAGTTTAGATCAGGGCCGCACAGATACGCAGTATTTT.

The V gene is TRBV7-9, the J gene TRBJ1-2; D ambiguous. Deletions cut 5 bases from V and 2 bases from J, with 9 bases between. The V gene's germline CDR1 is SEHNR and CDR2 FQNEAQ (reference sequence). The CDR3 runs to 13 residues. As DNA, the CDR3 is TGTGCCAGCAGCCCCATCCCAAACTATGGCTACACCTTC. Translation gives CASSPIPNYGYTF.

The rearrangement joins TRBV28 to TRBJ1-2, with D perhaps TRBD1 (6 bases). Germline V gene data show CDR1 as MDHEN and CDR2 as SYDVKM. Trimming left V 3 bases short and J 7 bases short, with 18 bases between. The CDR3 covers 15 residues. The chain's CDR3 is CASSFPAGAGVGYTF. CDR3 coding DNA: TGTGCCAGCAGTTTCCCGGCAGGGGCGGGGGTTGGCTACACCTTC.

The genes are TRBV7-2 and TRBJ2-2; D perhaps matches TRBD2 (5 bases). The CDR3 length is 17 residues. Germline CDR1 SGHTA, CDR2 FQGNSA. Trimming took off 2 bases at V and 4 bases at J, with 17 bases between the two ends. This CDR3 reads CASSLFKLAGATGELFF. CDR3 nucleotide sequence: TGTGCCAGCAGCTTATTTAAATTGGCGGGCGCCACCGGGGAGCTGTTTTTT.

The chain recombines TRBV2 with TRBJ2-1, with D unclear. CDR1 and CDR2 from the germline V gene are SNHLY and FYNNEI. Between the trimmed V and J ends, which lost 6 bases and 6 bases, there was a span of 9 bases. The CDR3 sequence is 12 residues long. DNA for the CDR3: TGTGCCAGCAGCGACATAACCAATGAGCAGTTCTTC. It yields the protein CASSDITNEQFF.

This sequence joins TRBV29-1 and TRBJ2-1, with D tentatively TRBD2 (5 bases). Germline loops: CDR1 SQVTM, CDR2 ANQGSEA. The CDR3 runs 12 residues. Deletions cut 6 bases from V and 0 bases from J, with 6 bases between. This chain's CDR3 is CSVAASYNEQFF. In DNA form, the CDR3 reads TGCAGCGTAGCGGCCTCCTACAATGAGCAGTTCTTC.

The chain joins TRBV28 to TRBJ2-5, with 7 bases aligning to TRBD1. J gave up 2 bases and V 5 bases, and 8 bases lay outside the gene matches. Per germline, CDR1 MDHEN and CDR2 SYDVKM. The CDR3 runs 15 residues. The CDR3 nucleotides are TGTGCCAGCAGTCTCCCCGGGACAGAACAAGAGACCCAGTACTTC. It specifies CASSLPGTEQETQYF. The variable domain in full, completed from reference TRBV28 and TRBJ2-5, reads DVKVTQSSRYLVKRTGEKVFLECVQDMDHENMFWYRQDPGLGLRLIYFSYDVKMKEKGDIPEGYSVSREKKERFSLILESASTNQTSMYLCASSLPGTEQETQYFGPGTRLLVL.

V and J are TRBV7-2 and TRBJ2-2; D is unclear. V lost 4 bases and J lost 6, with 9 bases in between. CDR1 and CDR2 from the germline V gene are SGHTA and FQGNSA. CDR3 length: 13 amino acids. CDR3 bases: TGTGCCAGCAGCTCCGCGAATCCCGGGGAGCTGTTTTTT. This encodes CASSSANPGELFF.

The V and J genes are TRBV4-3 and TRBJ1-2; 9 bases are shared with TRBD1. Looked up from germline, CDR1 is LGHNA and CDR2 is YSLEER. The ends lost 8 bases at V and 8 bases at J; junction bases unmatched: 9. The CDR3 has 13 residues. The CDR3 protein is CASSPGQGQGYTF. The CDR3 nucleotides are TGCGCCAGCTCCCCCGGACAGGGGCAGGGCTACACCTTC.

A note on this clone: Other DNA variants within this sample encode the same CDR3. V usage is TRBV6-5 and J usage is TRBJ1-4, with D uncertain. Germline V lookup: CDR1 MNHEY, CDR2 SVGAGI. The CDR3 extends over 14 amino acids. V gave up 4 bases and J gave up 4 bases, with 10 bases separating them. CDR3 sequence (DNA): TGTGCCAGCAGTTCGATTGGTTTTAATGAAAAACTGTTTTTT. This codes for CASSSIGFNEKLFF.

This chain uses TRBV10-2 with TRBJ2-7, with D unresolved. CDR1 and CDR2 (germline): WSHSY, SAAADI. This CDR3 is built from 13 residues. The ends were cut back, 3 bases at V and 0 bases at J, with 6 bases in the middle. In DNA, the CDR3 is TGCGCCAGCAGTGATGGGAACTCCTACGAGCAGTACTTC. This sequence encodes CASSDGNSYEQYF.

The chain links TRBV28 to TRBJ1-3; D is unclear. In germline, CDR1 is MDHEN, CDR2 SYDVKM. Trimming shortened V by 1 base and J by 4 bases, and 23 bases separated the two germline ends. This CDR3 has 19 amino acids. The CDR3 sequence is CASSLFGRLGQSGGNTIYF. The CDR3 DNA reads TGTGCCAGCAGTTTATTCGGTCGATTGGGTCAATCGGGGGGAAACACCATATATTTT.

This clone was seen a single time. The rearrangement uses TRBV5-1 and TRBJ2-5; D is tentatively TRBD1 or TRBD2 (5 bases each). Trimming removed 4 bases from V and 5 bases from J, with 18 bases in between. CDR1 is SGHRS and CDR2 is YFSETQ in the germline V gene. The CDR3 sequence is 15 residues long. The CDR3 reads CASSRDGSDGETQYF. The CDR3 region has the DNA TGCGCCAGCAGCCGGGACGGTAGCGATGGGGAGACCCAGTACTTC.

The chain is built from TRBV6-5 and TRBJ1-3; D gene unclear. With 0 bases removed from V and 0 bases from J, the gap between germline ends came to 6 bases. The V gene's germline CDR1 is MNHEY and CDR2 SVGAGI. This CDR3 comprises 15 residues. The CDR3 loop is CASSYSASSGNTIYF. The CDR3 nucleotides are TGTGCCAGCAGTTACTCGGCCAGCTCTGGAAACACCATATATTTT.

V gene TRBV9 combines with J gene TRBJ1-6, with 9 bases aligning to TRBD1. Germline V gives CDR1 SGDLS, CDR2 YYNGEE. The CDR3 loop spans 17 amino acids. The ends lost 3 bases at V and 10 bases at J; junction bases unmatched: 14. For the CDR3, the DNA is TGTGCCAGCAGCGGAGAGGGGACAGGGATACAAGGGTCACCCCTCCACTTT. The encoded protein is CASSGEGTGIQGSPLHF.

V and J are TRBV28 and TRBJ1-2; D is uncertain. V was trimmed by 8 bases and J by 4 bases, leaving 20 bases between them. CDR1 and CDR2 (germline): MDHEN, SYDVKM. CDR3 length: 15 amino acids. CDR3 sequence reads: CASASSIKKGYGYTF. The CDR3 DNA is TGTGCCAGCGCTTCATCGATTAAAAAGGGCTATGGCTACACCTTC.

This chain joins TRBV7-2 and TRBJ2-2; 10 positions match TRBD2. V was clipped by 6 bases and J by 5 bases; unmatched bases: 9. The germline V gene encodes CDR1 SGHTA and CDR2 FQGNSA. This CDR3 comprises 16 residues. CDR3 amino acids: CASRPTSGIWTGELFF. CDR3 nucleotide sequence: TGTGCCAGCAGGCCTACTAGCGGGATATGGACCGGGGAGCTGTTTTTT. Drawing the rest from reference TRBV7-2 and TRBJ2-2, the complete variable domain is GAGVSQSPSNKVTEKGKDVELRCDPISGHTALYWYRQSLGQGLEFLIYFQGNSAPDKSGLPSDRFSAERTGGSVSTLTIQRTQQEDSAVYLCASRPTSGIWTGELFFGEGSRLTVL.

This clone came up once. The chain carries TRBV6-6 and TRBJ2-7; 8 bases line up with TRBD2. The V segment lost 2 bases and the J segment 3 bases; nucleotides outside the gene matches: 6. Germline V CDR1 and CDR2: MNHNY, SVGAGI (reference sequence). The CDR3 spans 15 residues. The CDR3 nucleotides are TGTGCCAGCAGTTACAGGAGCGGGGGAAACTACGAGCAGTACTTC. Translation: CASSYRSGGNYEQYF.

The chain carries TRBV27 and TRBJ2-7, with D tentatively TRBD1 (5 bases). Germline V gene data show CDR1 as MNHEY and CDR2 as SMNVEV (reference sequence). Trimming removed 2 bases at V and 6 bases at J, with 11 bases between. This CDR3 is built from 13 residues. CDR3 nucleotides: TGTGCCAGCAGTTTAATAGGGGTGGGCGAGCAGTACTTC. Its translation: CASSLIGVGEQYF.

This clone was recorded only once. This sequence joins TRBV19 and TRBJ2-7; tentative D call: TRBD2 (5 bases). Trimming removed 9 bases from V and 6 bases from J, with 21 bases in between. CDR1 LNHDA and CDR2 SQIVND come from the germline V gene (reference sequence). The length of the CDR3 is 14 residues. In DNA, the CDR3 is TGTGCCAGCACCTCTAGCCTTTACGTGGGCGAGCAGTACTTC. Translation gives CASTSSLYVGEQYF.

The chain recombines TRBV25-1 with TRBJ2-5, with 10 bases lining up with TRBD2. CDR3 length equals 14 residues. After removal of 8 bases from V and 5 bases from J, the junction contained 8 bases not matched to a gene. Per germline, CDR1 MGHDK and CDR2 SYGVNS. For the CDR3, the DNA is TGTGCCAGCTCGTCAACTAGCGGGGTTGAGACCCAGTACTTC. The encoded protein is CASSSTSGVETQYF.

The chain has TRBV10-1 and TRBJ1-5; D is unresolved. The CDR3 has 14 amino acids. Per the germline V gene, CDR1 is WNHNN and CDR2 is SYGVQD (reference sequence). Trimming cost V 10 bases and J 6 bases, with 19 bases left between them. The CDR3 protein is CANNRESPGQPQHF. For the CDR3, the DNA is TGCGCCAACAATAGGGAGTCCCCTGGTCAGCCCCAGCATTTT.

The chain uses TRBV7-2 and TRBJ1-2; the match to TRBD1 covers 7 bases. CDR3 size: 14 residues. The V gene's germline CDR1 is SGHTA and CDR2 FQGNSA. V dropped 6 bases and J dropped 2; count of bases not matched to a gene: 6. The CDR3 region is CASRPQGWNYGYTF. CDR3 bases: TGTGCCAGCAGGCCACAGGGGTGGAACTATGGCTACACCTTC.

The V gene is TRBV6-6, the J gene TRBJ1-5; D gene uncertain. The CDR3 spans 13 residues. Trimming removed 7 bases at V and 2 bases at J, with 9 bases between. The germline CDR1 and CDR2 sequences are MNHNY and SVGAGI (reference sequence). CDR3 loop: CASTAGGNQPQHF. CDR3 coding DNA: TGTGCCAGCACCGCGGGTGGCAATCAGCCCCAGCATTTT.

CDR3 sequence: CASSLGQGLMNTEAFF. CDR3 nucleotide sequence: TGCGCCAGCAGCTTAGGACAAGGGCTTATGAACACTGAAGCTTTCTTT. J is TRBJ1-1 and V is TRBV5-1, with D maybe TRBD1 (5 bases). V dropped 2 bases and J dropped 0 bases, with 14 bases sitting between them. CDR1 is SGHRS and CDR2 is YFSETQ in the germline V gene. This CDR3 region has 16 residues.

This clone has more than one count but fewer than ten. The rearrangement uses TRBV27 and TRBJ1-5; D not resolved. The ends were cut back, 3 bases at V and 2 bases at J, with 11 bases in the middle. The CDR3 extends over 15 amino acids. CDR1 and CDR2 from the germline V gene are MNHEY and SMNVEV (reference sequence). The CDR3 protein is CASSLGISGNQPQHF. The CDR3 DNA reads TGTGCCAGCAGTTTGGGAATCAGCGGCAATCAGCCCCAGCATTTT.

Of note for this clone: With a much larger clone just one base away, this may be a read error. The CDR3 ends on some other residue instead of the conserved phenylalanine or tryptophan, so this is likely a read error. The chain employs TRBV2 and TRBJ2-7, with TRBD2 matching over 9 bases. This CDR3 is 15 amino acids long. The germline gives CDR1 SNHLY, CDR2 FYNNEI. V trimming: 3 bases; J trimming: 9 bases; junction bases outside the gene matches: 12. CDR3 residues: CASSERLAGTMGQYS. In DNA form, the CDR3 reads TGTGCCAGCAGTGAGAGGCTAGCGGGGACAATGGGGCAGTACTCC.